Presented here are 18 T cell receptor beta chains from one specimen sequenced in a study of T cells in Graves' hyperthyroidism and ophthalmopathy. TCR beta CDR3 region amplification was performed from RNA transcripts. The HTBI primer set drove a first-round RT-PCR of the TCR CDR3. Each CDR3 protein is one row after TCRdb ran MiXCR on the multiplex PCR reads. The sample shows approximately 590,000 distinct CDR3 sequences, approximately 14% of them seen only once. Specimen: blood. The receptors stem from a woman in her twenties or thirties with Graves' hyperthyroidism.

Points on this clonotype: The CDR3 does not close with the conserved phenylalanine or tryptophan, likely indicating a read error. V and J are TRBV27 and TRBJ1-1, with a possible D match to TRBD1 (5 bases). V was cut by 1 base and J by 5 bases, with 14 bases left in between. The CDR3 sequence is 15 residues long. Germline values: CDR1 MNHEY, CDR2 SMNVEV (reference sequence). DNA for the CDR3: TGTGCCAGCAGTTTATTGAGTGGACGGGGGACTGAAGCTTTCTCT. Translating gives CASSLLSGRGTEAFS.

To note about this clonotype: This may arise from a read error, as a much more abundant clone is one base away. The genes are TRBV28 and TRBJ2-3, with TRBD1 matching over 7 bases. Germline CDR1 reads MDHEN; CDR2 reads SYDVKM. V dropped 8 bases and J dropped 1; count of bases not matched to a gene: 3. The CDR3 has 13 amino acids. The CDR3 is CASGDRGTDTQYF. The CDR3 DNA reads as TGTGCCAGCGGAGACAGGGGCACAGATACGCAGTATTTT.

This clonotype has just a few counts. It is likely a read error, because the conserved phenylalanine at the end of the CDR3 is missing. The CDR3 DNA sequence: TGTGCCAGCAGCCTACAGGGAACGAACACTGAAGCTTTCCTT. Translating it yields CASSLQGTNTEAFL. V is TRBV7-9 and J is TRBJ1-1, with D tentatively TRBD1 (6 bases). The CDR3 has 14 residues. Germline V gene lookup returns CDR1 SEHNR and CDR2 FQNEAQ (reference sequence). Deletions cut 5 bases from V and 1 base from J, with 11 bases between.

The chain is built from TRBV20-1 and TRBJ1-5; 8 positions agree with TRBD1. CDR3 length: 14 residues. Per germline, CDR1 DFQATT and CDR2 SNEGSKA (reference sequence). Unmatched junction bases numbered 4, after V lost 6 bases and J lost 0 bases. CDR3 amino acids: CSALGQDSNQPQHF. The CDR3 DNA is TGCAGTGCACTGGGACAGGATAGCAATCAGCCCCAGCATTTT.

In its sample, this clonotype was seen many times. The chain has TRBV11-2 and TRBJ1-1; possibly TRBD1 for D (5 bases). Germline V gene data show CDR1 as SGHAT and CDR2 as FQNNGV. Trimming removed 4 bases at V and 1 base at J, with 10 bases between. CDR3 size: 14 residues. CDR3 region: CASSSPQGNTEAFF. The CDR3 DNA reads TGTGCCAGCAGCTCGCCCCAGGGGAACACTGAAGCTTTCTTT.

The sample holds many counts of this clonotype. This chain uses TRBV3-1 with TRBJ2-2; 11 nucleotides line up with TRBD2. V lost 1 base to trimming and J lost 3 bases; unmatched junction nucleotides: 13. The CDR3 totals 20 residues. Germline V lookup: CDR1 LGHDT, CDR2 YNNKEL (reference sequence). In nucleotides, the CDR3 is TGTGCCAGCAGCCAAGTTTGGCTAGCGGGAGGACCGGCGGACACCGGGGAGCTGTTTTTT. Protein: CASSQVWLAGGPADTGELFF.

The chain links TRBV20-1 to TRBJ2-5; TRBD1 might be the D (6 bases). The V gene's germline CDR1 is DFQATT and CDR2 SNEGSKA (reference sequence). The CDR3 is made up of 15 amino acids. V lost 3 bases, J lost 5 bases, and 19 bases lay in between. The CDR3 region is CSASNRDKGPETQYF. CDR3 DNA: TGCAGTGCTAGTAACCGGGACAAAGGGCCGGAGACCCAGTACTTC.

This chain's CDR3 is CASSDSRGSVRNEQFF. In nucleotides, the CDR3 is TGTGCCAGCAGCGACAGTAGAGGGTCAGTGCGCAATGAGCAGTTCTTC. The chain uses TRBV6-1 and TRBJ2-1; tentatively, D is TRBD1 or TRBD2 (5 bases each). Trimming pared 6 bases from V and 6 bases from J, leaving 21 bases between. From germline, CDR1 is MNHNS and CDR2 SASEGT. The CDR3 totals 16 residues.

This clonotype was counted between two and nine times. CDR3 bases: TGTGCCAGCGGCACAGGAAACACCATATATTTT. Protein sequence: CASGTGNTIYF. The J gene is TRBJ1-3, the V gene TRBV28; D is uncertain. The CDR3 spans 11 residues. Germline V lookup: CDR1 MDHEN, CDR2 SYDVKM. The ends were cut back, 8 bases at V and 4 bases at J, with 6 bases in the middle.

This clonotype has a count of ten or more. CDR3 in amino acids: CASSLTSSETQYF. The CDR3 DNA is TGTGCCAGCAGCTTAACTAGCTCGGAGACCCAGTACTTC. This chain links TRBV7-3 with TRBJ2-5; D gene ambiguous. Germline CDR1 and CDR2: SGHTA and FQGTGA. CDR3 length: 13 amino acids. Trimming took 0 bases from V and 5 from J, leaving 7 bases between them.

V is TRBV10-3 and J is TRBJ2-7, with a tentative D call TRBD1 (6 bases). V dropped 0 bases and J dropped 3 bases, with 12 bases sitting between them. The V gene's germline CDR1 is ENHRY and CDR2 SYGVKD. This CDR3 is 15 amino acids long. CDR3 loop: CAISESGDTYYEQYF. DNA for the CDR3: TGTGCCATCAGTGAGTCAGGGGACACCTACTACGAGCAGTACTTC.

This clonotype was seen repeatedly, ten times or more. This sequence joins TRBV5-6 and TRBJ1-2; D is unresolved. Germline-derived CDR1 and CDR2 are SGHDT and YYEEEE. The CDR3 is 12 amino acids. Deletions cut 5 bases from V and 6 bases from J, with 11 bases between. The CDR3 loop reads CASRNLGDGYTF. CDR3 nucleotide sequence: TGTGCCAGCAGGAACCTCGGGGATGGCTACACCTTC.

A note on this clonotype: This may stem from a read error, because a much larger clone lies one nucleotide away. The chain joins TRBV3-1 to TRBJ2-5; D might be TRBD2 (5 bases). Germline V CDR1 and CDR2: LGHDT, YNNKEL (reference sequence). V was clipped by 1 base and J by 1 base, with 22 bases between them. The CDR3 consists of 19 residues. CDR3: CASSQVRGRLISGQETQYF. CDR3 coding DNA: TGTGCCAGCAGCCAAGTTCGGGGAAGACTGATTTCCGGCCAAGAGACCCAGTACTTC.

The V call is TRBV29-1, the J call TRBJ1-2; 8 bases align to TRBD1. This CDR3 contains 12 residues. V dropped 5 bases and J dropped 8; count of bases not matched to a gene: 7. Germline assignment: CDR1 SQVTM and CDR2 ANQGSEA. This CDR3 reads CSVNTGGRGYTF. The CDR3 coding sequence is TGCAGCGTTAATACAGGGGGTAGGGGCTACACCTTC. Using reference TRBV29-1 and TRBJ1-2 for the parts outside the CDR3, the full variable domain is SAVISQKPSRDICQRGTSLTIQCQVDSQVTMMFWYRQQPGQSLTLIATANQGSEATYESGFVIDKFPISRPNLTFSTLTVSNMSPEDSSIYLCSVNTGGRGYTFGSGTRLTVV.

This clonotype was recorded at least ten times. The chain joins TRBV9 to TRBJ1-1; 7 bases agree with TRBD1. V shed 3 bases, J shed 4 bases, and the junction held 9 bases outside the gene matches. CDR1 is SGDLS and CDR2 is YYNGEE in the germline V gene. The CDR3 runs to 15 residues. Written as DNA, the CDR3 is TGTGCCAGCAGCGCCCGCGAAGGGGGCGGCACTGAAGCTTTCTTT. This encodes CASSAREGGGTEAFF.

V and J are TRBV6-2 or TRBV6-3 and TRBJ2-7, with 14 bases identical to TRBD2. Germline loops: CDR1 MNHEY, CDR2 SVGEGT. Unmatched junction bases numbered 12, after V lost 5 bases and J lost 6 bases. CDR3 size: 17 residues. The DNA for the CDR3 is TGTGCCAGCAGTCGACTAGCGGGAGGGCCAAGTCTTGCCGAGCAGTACTTC. It translates to CASSRLAGGPSLAEQYF.

V gene TRBV4-3 combines with J gene TRBJ1-4; D is undetermined. V shed 1 base and J shed 8 bases, with 5 bases lying between them. Per germline, CDR1 LGHNA and CDR2 YSLEER. This CDR3 is built from 12 residues. DNA of the CDR3: TGCGCCAGCAGCCAAGGGAGGGAAAAACTGTTTTTT. Protein product: CASSQGREKLFF.

The V and J genes are TRBV10-2 and TRBJ2-2, with TRBD2 identical over 16 bases. The CDR3 length is 16 residues. Germline V gene lookup returns CDR1 WSHSY and CDR2 SAAADI. V dropped 6 bases and J dropped 3; count of bases not matched to a gene: 1. This CDR3 is CASRGLAGGDTGELFF. CDR3 nucleotides: TGCGCCAGCAGGGGACTAGCGGGAGGGGACACCGGGGAGCTGTTTTTT.